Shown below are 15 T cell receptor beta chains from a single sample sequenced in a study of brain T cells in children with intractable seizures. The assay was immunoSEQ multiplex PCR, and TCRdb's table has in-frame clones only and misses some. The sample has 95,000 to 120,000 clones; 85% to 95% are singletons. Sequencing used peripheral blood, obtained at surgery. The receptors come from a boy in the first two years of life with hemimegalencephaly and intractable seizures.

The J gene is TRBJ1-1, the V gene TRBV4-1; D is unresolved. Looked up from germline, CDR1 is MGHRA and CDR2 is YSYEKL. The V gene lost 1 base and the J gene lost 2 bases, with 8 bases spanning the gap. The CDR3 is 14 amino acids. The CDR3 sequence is CASSQGPLNTEAFF. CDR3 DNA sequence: TGCGCCAGCAGCCAAGGGCCTTTAAACACTGAAGCTTTCTTT.

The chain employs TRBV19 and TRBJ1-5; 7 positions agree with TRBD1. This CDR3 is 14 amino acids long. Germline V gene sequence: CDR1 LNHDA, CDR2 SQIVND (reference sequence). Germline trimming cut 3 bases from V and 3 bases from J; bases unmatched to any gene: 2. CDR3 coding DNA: TGTGCCAGTAGTATCCAGGGGGACAATCAGCCCCAGCATTTT. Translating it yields CASSIQGDNQPQHF.

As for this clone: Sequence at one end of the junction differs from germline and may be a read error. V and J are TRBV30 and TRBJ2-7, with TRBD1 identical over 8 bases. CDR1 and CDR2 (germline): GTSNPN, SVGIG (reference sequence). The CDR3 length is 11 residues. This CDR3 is CAWSVRDRPFF. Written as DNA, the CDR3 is TGTGCCTGGAGTGTAAGGGACAGGCCTTTCTTC.

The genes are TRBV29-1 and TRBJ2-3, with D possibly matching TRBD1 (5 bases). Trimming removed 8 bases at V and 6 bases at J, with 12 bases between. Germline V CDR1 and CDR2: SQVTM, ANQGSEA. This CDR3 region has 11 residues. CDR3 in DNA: TGCAGCTTTTGGACATATGATACGCAGTATTTT. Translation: CSFWTYDTQYF.

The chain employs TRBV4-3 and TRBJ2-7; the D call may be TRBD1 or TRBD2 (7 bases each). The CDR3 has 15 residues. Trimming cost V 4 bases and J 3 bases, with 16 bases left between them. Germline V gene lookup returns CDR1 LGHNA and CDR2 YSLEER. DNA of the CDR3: TGCGCCAGCAGCCCCCGGACTAGGGGGCTCTACGAGCAGTACTTC. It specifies CASSPRTRGLYEQYF.

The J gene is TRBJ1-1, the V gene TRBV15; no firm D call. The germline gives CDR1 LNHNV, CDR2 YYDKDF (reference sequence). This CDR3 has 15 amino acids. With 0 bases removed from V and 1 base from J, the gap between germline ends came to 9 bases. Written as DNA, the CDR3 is TGTGCCACCAGCAGAGATTCAGGCTGGAACACTGAAGCTTTCTTT. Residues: CATSRDSGWNTEAFF.

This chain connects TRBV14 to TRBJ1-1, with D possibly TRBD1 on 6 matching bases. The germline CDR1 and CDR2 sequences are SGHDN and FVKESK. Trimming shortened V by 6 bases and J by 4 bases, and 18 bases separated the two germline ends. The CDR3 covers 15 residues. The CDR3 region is CASRQWSGGSTEAFF. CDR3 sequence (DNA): TGTGCCAGCAGACAATGGTCCGGGGGCAGCACTGAAGCTTTCTTT.

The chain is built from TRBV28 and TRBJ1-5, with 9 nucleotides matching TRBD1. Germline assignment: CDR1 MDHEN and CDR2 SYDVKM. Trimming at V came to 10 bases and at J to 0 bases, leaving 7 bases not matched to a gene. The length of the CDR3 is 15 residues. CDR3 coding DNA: TGTGCCACCACCGGGACAGGGATTAGCAATCAGCCCCAGCATTTT. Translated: CATTGTGISNQPQHF.

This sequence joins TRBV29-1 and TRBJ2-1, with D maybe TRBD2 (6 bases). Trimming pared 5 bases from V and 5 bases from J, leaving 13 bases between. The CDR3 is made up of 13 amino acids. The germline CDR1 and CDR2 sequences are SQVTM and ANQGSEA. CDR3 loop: CSVRELAHNEQFF. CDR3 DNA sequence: TGCAGCGTTAGGGAACTAGCCCACAATGAGCAGTTCTTC.

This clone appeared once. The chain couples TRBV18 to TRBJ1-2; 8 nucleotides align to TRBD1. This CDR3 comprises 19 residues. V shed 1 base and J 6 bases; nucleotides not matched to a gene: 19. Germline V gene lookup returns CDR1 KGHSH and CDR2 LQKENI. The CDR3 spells CASSPLSNSRGRSLNGYTF. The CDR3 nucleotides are TGTGCCAGCTCACCACTTTCCAACTCCAGGGGGCGATCTCTAAATGGCTACACCTTC.

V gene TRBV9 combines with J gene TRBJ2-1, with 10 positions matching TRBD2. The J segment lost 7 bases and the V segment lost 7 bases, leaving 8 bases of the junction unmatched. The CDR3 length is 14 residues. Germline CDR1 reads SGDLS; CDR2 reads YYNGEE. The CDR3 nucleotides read TGTGCCAGCGGGGGCGGGACTAGCGTGAATGAGCAGTTCTTC. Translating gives CASGGGTSVNEQFF.

CDR3 protein: CASSPFGRALYEQYF. As DNA, the CDR3 is TGTGCCAGCAGCCCATTCGGGAGGGCCCTCTACGAGCAGTACTTC. This chain connects TRBV7-2 to TRBJ2-7, with TRBD2 identical over 8 bases. With V trimmed by 5 bases and J by 3 bases, 9 bases remained unmatched. Germline-derived CDR1 and CDR2 are SGHTA and FQGNSA. The CDR3 is made up of 15 amino acids. The full variable domain, its missing parts supplied by reference TRBV7-2 and TRBJ2-7, is GAGVSQSPSNKVTEKGKDVELRCDPISGHTALYWYRQSLGQGLEFLIYFQGNSAPDKSGLPSDRFSAERTGGSVSTLTIQRTQQEDSAVYLCASSPFGRALYEQYFGPGTRLTVT.

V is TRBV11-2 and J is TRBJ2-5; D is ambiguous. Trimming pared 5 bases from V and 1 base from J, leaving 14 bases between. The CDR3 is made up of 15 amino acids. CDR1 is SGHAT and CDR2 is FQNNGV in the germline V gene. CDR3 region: CASSPQIRSQETQYF. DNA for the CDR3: TGTGCCAGCAGCCCCCAAATTCGAAGCCAAGAGACCCAGTACTTC.

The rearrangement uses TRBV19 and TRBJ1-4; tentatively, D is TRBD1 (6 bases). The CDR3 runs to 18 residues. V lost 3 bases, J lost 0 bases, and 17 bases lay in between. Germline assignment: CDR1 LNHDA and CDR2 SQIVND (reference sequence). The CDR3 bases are TGTGCCAGTAGTATTGGGGGGCGAGGGAAATCAACTAATGAAAAACTGTTTTTT. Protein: CASSIGGRGKSTNEKLFF. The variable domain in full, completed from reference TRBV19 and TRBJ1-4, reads DGGITQSPKYLFRKEGQNVTLSCEQNLNHDAMYWYRQDPGQGLRLIYYSQIVNDFQKGDIAEGYSVSREKKESFPLTVTSAQKNPTAFYLCASSIGGRGKSTNEKLFFGSGTQLSVL.

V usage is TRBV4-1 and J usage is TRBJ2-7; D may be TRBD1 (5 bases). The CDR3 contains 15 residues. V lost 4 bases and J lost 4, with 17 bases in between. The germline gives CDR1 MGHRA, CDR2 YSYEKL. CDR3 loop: CASSPHRSLIYEQYF. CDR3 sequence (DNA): TGCGCCAGCAGCCCCCACAGGTCCCTCATATACGAGCAGTACTTC.